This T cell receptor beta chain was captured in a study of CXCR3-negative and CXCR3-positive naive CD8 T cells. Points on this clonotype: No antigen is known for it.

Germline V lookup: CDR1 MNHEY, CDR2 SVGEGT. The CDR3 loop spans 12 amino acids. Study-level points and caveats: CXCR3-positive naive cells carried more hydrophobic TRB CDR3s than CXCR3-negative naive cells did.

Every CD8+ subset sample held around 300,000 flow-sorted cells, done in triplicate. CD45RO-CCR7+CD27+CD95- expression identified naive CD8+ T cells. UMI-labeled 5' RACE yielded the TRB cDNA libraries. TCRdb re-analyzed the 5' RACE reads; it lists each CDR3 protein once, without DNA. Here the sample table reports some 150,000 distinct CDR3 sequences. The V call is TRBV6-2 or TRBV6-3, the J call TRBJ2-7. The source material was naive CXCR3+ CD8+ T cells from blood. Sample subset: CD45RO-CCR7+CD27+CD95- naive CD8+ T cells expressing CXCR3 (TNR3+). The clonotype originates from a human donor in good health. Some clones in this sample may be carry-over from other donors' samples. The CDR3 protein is CASSPTYYEQYF.